This T cell receptor (beta chain) came from a study of blood T cell repertoires in COVID-19. The assay was immunoSEQ multiplex PCR, and TCRdb's table has in-frame clones only and misses some. The sample lists about 250,000 clones, roughly nine tenths occurring once. The germline V gene encodes CDR1 LGHNA and CDR2 YNFKEQ. J gave up 2 bases and V 3 bases, and 5 bases lay outside the gene matches. The CDR3 totals 17 residues. The sequence derives from an older woman who had recovered from COVID-19. The chain is built from TRBV4-2 and TRBJ2-2; 11 bases are shared with TRBD2. Sequencing was performed on peripheral blood. CDR3 protein: CASSHAGTSGNTGELFF. As DNA, the CDR3 is TGTGCCAGCAGCCACGCCGGGACTAGCGGAAACACCGGGGAGCTGTTTTTT.